This T cell receptor (beta chain) was identified in a study of blood T cell repertoires in COVID-19. Germline V gene lookup returns CDR1 SGHVS and CDR2 FQNEAQ. With 0 bases removed from V and 2 bases from J, the gap between germline ends came to 14 bases. CDR3 length equals 17 residues. Profiling relied on immunoSEQ multiplex PCR, and the TCRdb table lists in-frame clones only, not all of them. Of approximately 330,000 clones listed, just over 85% are singletons. V gene TRBV7-8 combines with J gene TRBJ1-3; possibly TRBD1 for D (5 bases). The sequence was obtained from a woman aged 40 to 55 with acute COVID-19. Sequenced sample: PBMCs or T cells enriched from blood (not recorded which). The DNA of the CDR3 is TGTGCCAGCAGCTTAGCTGCCCAGGGACTCACTGGAAACACCATATATTTT. It codes for CASSLAAQGLTGNTIYF.